These T cell receptor beta chains were read from a single sample in a study of beta chain features in type 1 diabetes. Only in-frame clones appear in the TCRdb table, and some are missing; sequencing was by immunoSEQ multiplex PCR. The sample yields roughly 180,000 clones, about 13% seen once. Material for sequencing was central memory CD4+ T cells from blood. These receptors all stem from a woman aged 18-35 years in good health. Each CDR3 is given with its conserved first and last residue. D genes are given only for firm matches. A row's size may be missing; if present it is once, few, many or a size class.

d_gene: NA; abundance: few; j_gene: TRBJ2-7; v_gene: TRBV5-1; CDR3aa: CASHNSYEQYF; CDR3nt: TGCGCCAGCCACAACTCCTACGAGCAGTACTTC
d_gene: NA; abundance: NA; j_gene: TRBJ2-7; v_gene: TRBV9; CDR3aa: CASSVGPRDSYEQYF; CDR3nt: TGTGCCAGCAGCGTAGGACCCCGGGACTCCTACGAGCAGTACTTC
d_gene: TRBD1; abundance: few; j_gene: TRBJ2-7; v_gene: TRBV6-5; CDR3aa: CASSSRTGGSYEQYF; CDR3nt: TGTGCCAGCAGTTCGCGGACAGGGGGCTCCTACGAGCAGTACTTC
d_gene: TRBD1; abundance: few; j_gene: TRBJ2-1; v_gene: TRBV6-6; CDR3aa: CASSSGTGSYNEQFF; CDR3nt: TGTGCCAGCAGCAGCGGGACAGGGTCCTACAATGAGCAGTTCTTC
d_gene: NA; abundance: NA; j_gene: TRBJ2-2; v_gene: TRBV7-7; CDR3aa: CASSRTNTGELFF; CDR3nt: TGTGCTAGCAGCCGGACAAATACCGGGGAGCTGTTTTTT
d_gene: NA; abundance: few; j_gene: TRBJ2-7; v_gene: TRBV9; CDR3aa: CASSPDPNSYEQYF; CDR3nt: TGTGCCAGCAGCCCCGATCCGAATAGCTACGAGCAGTACTTC
d_gene: NA; abundance: NA; j_gene: TRBJ2-7; v_gene: TRBV27; CDR3aa: CATTRTASSYEQYF; CDR3nt: TGTGCCACCACTAGGACAGCAAGCTCCTACGAGCAGTACTTC
d_gene: NA; abundance: few; j_gene: TRBJ2-7; v_gene: TRBV11-2; CDR3aa: CASGLQSYEQYF; CDR3nt: TGTGCCAGCGGACTCCAGTCCTACGAGCAGTACTTC
d_gene: TRBD2; abundance: NA; j_gene: TRBJ2-1; v_gene: TRBV29-1; CDR3aa: CSPSAGGTDEQFF; CDR3nt: TGCAGCCCGTCAGCGGGGGGAACCGATGAGCAGTTCTTC
d_gene: NA; abundance: NA; j_gene: TRBJ2-3; v_gene: TRBV15; CDR3aa: CATSRGSGSITDTQYF; CDR3nt: TGTGCCACCAGCAGAGGAAGCGGATCGATCACAGATACGCAGTATTTT
d_gene: NA; abundance: few; j_gene: TRBJ1-5; v_gene: TRBV5-1; CDR3aa: CASCRQPQHF; CDR3nt: TGCGCCAGCTGCAGGCAGCCCCAGCATTTT
d_gene: TRBD1; abundance: NA; j_gene: TRBJ1-2; v_gene: TRBV29-1; CDR3aa: CSVEWSGGGYGYTF; CDR3nt: TGCAGCGTTGAATGGTCAGGGGGAGGCTATGGCTACACCTTC
d_gene: TRBD2; abundance: NA; j_gene: TRBJ2-5; v_gene: TRBV7-3; CDR3aa: CASSLKGTSGRETQYF; CDR3nt: TGTGCCAGCAGCTTAAAGGGGACTAGCGGGAGGGAGACCCAGTACTTC
d_gene: TRBD2; abundance: NA; j_gene: TRBJ2-2; v_gene: TRBV18; CDR3aa: CASSPRTSGSANTGELFF; CDR3nt: TGTGCCAGCTCACCTCGGACTAGCGGGAGCGCTAACACCGGGGAGCTGTTTTTT
d_gene: NA; abundance: NA; j_gene: TRBJ1-5; v_gene: TRBV30; CDR3aa: CAWNRDNQPQHF; CDR3nt: TGTGCCTGGAACAGGGACAATCAGCCCCAGCATTTT
d_gene: NA; abundance: few; j_gene: TRBJ2-7; v_gene: TRBV29-1; CDR3aa: CSVTTSPGQLYEQYF; CDR3nt: TGCAGCGTAACCACCTCTCCGGGACAACTCTACGAGCAGTACTTC
d_gene: NA; abundance: few; j_gene: TRBJ2-7; v_gene: TRBV18; CDR3aa: CASSPGAGTGIYEQYF; CDR3nt: TGTGCCAGCTCGCCGGGTGCGGGGACGGGGATCTACGAGCAGTACTTC
d_gene: TRBD2; abundance: few; j_gene: TRBJ2-3; v_gene: TRBV30; CDR3aa: CAWSKTSGSTTDTQYF; CDR3nt: TGTGCCTGGAGTAAGACTAGCGGGTCTACCACAGATACGCAGTATTTT
d_gene: TRBD1; abundance: NA; j_gene: TRBJ1-1; v_gene: TRBV29-1; CDR3aa: CSVAPKDRATEAFF; CDR3nt: TGCAGCGTTGCCCCTAAGGACAGGGCCACTGAAGCTTTCTTT
d_gene: NA; abundance: few; j_gene: TRBJ2-3; v_gene: TRBV28; CDR3aa: CASRGQGLWAQYF; CDR3nt: TGTGCCAGCAGGGGGCAGGGGCTTTGGGCGCAGTATTTT
d_gene: TRBD1; abundance: NA; j_gene: TRBJ1-5; v_gene: TRBV30; CDR3aa: CAWSRQGQPQHF; CDR3nt: TGTGCCTGGAGTAGACAGGGTCAGCCCCAGCATTTT
d_gene: NA; abundance: few; j_gene: TRBJ1-3; v_gene: TRBV29-1; CDR3aa: CSVEGSDSGNTIYF; CDR3nt: TGCAGCGTTGAAGGCTCAGACTCTGGAAACACCATATATTTT
d_gene: NA; abundance: NA; j_gene: TRBJ2-3; v_gene: TRBV7-2; CDR3aa: CASSLGWRGGADTQYF; CDR3nt: TGTGCCAGCAGCTTAGGTTGGAGGGGGGGGGCAGATACGCAGTATTTT
d_gene: TRBD2; abundance: NA; j_gene: TRBJ2-1; v_gene: TRBV19; CDR3aa: CASSKLAGVNEQFF; CDR3nt: TGTGCCAGTAGTAAACTAGCGGGTGTGAATGAGCAGTTCTTC
d_gene: TRBD2; abundance: NA; j_gene: TRBJ2-1; v_gene: TRBV19; CDR3aa: CASRTSGRDYNEQFF; CDR3nt: TGTGCCAGTCGGACTAGCGGGAGGGATTACAATGAGCAGTTCTTC
d_gene: TRBD2; abundance: NA; j_gene: TRBJ2-5; v_gene: TRBV4-2; CDR3aa: CASSQDLTSGRETQYF; CDR3nt: TGTGCCAGCAGCCAAGACCTAACTAGCGGGAGAGAGACCCAGTACTTC